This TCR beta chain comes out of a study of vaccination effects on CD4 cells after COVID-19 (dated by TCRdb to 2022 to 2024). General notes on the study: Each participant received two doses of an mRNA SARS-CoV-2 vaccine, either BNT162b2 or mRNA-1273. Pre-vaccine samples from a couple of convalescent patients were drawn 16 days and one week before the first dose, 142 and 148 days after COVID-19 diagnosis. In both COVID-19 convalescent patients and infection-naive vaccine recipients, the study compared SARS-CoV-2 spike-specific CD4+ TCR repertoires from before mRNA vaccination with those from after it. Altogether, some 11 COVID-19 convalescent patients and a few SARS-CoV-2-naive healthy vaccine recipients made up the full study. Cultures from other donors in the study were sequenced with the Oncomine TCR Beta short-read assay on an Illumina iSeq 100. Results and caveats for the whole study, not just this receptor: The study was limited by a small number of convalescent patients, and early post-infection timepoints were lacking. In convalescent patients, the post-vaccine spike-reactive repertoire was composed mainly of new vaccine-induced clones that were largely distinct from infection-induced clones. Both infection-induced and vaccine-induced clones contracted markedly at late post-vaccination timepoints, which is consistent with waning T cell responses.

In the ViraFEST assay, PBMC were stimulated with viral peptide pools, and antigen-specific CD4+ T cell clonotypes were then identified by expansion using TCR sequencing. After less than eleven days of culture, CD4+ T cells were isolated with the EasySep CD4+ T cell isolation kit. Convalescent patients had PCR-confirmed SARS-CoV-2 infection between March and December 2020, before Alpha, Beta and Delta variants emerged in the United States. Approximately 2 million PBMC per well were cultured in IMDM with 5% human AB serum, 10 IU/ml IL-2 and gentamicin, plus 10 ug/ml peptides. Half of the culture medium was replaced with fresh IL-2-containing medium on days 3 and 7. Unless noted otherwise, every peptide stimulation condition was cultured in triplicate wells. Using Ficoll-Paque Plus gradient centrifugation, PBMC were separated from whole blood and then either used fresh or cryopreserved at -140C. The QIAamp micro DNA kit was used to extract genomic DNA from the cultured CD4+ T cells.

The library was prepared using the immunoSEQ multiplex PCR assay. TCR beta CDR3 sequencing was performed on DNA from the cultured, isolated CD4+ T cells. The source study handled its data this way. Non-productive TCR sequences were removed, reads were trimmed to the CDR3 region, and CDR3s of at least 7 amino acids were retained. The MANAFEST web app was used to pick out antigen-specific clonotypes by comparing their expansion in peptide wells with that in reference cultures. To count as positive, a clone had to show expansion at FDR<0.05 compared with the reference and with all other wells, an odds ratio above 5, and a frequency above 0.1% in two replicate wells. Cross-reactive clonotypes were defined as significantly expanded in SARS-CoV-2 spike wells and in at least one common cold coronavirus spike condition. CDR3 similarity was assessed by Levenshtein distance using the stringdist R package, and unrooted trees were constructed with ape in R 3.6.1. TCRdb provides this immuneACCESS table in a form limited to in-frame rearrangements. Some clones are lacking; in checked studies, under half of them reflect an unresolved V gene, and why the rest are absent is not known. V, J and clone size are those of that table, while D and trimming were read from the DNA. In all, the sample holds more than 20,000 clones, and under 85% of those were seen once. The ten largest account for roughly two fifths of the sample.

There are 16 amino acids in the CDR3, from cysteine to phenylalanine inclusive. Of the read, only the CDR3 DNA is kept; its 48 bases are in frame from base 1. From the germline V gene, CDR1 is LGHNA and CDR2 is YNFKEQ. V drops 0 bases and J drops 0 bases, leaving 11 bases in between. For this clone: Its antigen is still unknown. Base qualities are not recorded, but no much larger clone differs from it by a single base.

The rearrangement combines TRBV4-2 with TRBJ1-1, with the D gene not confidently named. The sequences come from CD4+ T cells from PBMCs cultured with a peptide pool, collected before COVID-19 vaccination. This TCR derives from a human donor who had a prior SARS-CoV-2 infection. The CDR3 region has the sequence CASSQDRLGMNTEAFF. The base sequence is TGTGCCAGCAGCCAAGATCGATTAGGTATGAACACTGAAGCTTTCTTT.